The 8 T cell receptor beta chains presented below share a single source sample, sequenced in a study of T cell repertoires in ileal Crohn's disease (dated by TCRdb to between 2018 and 2021). Libraries were made using the immunoSEQ multiplex PCR assay. TCRdb's version of the immuneACCESS table is confined to in-frame rearrangements and falls short of the full clone set. An unresolved V gene accounts for under half of the shortfall where checked; the remainder is of unknown origin. The table for this sample lists about 16,000 clones; 80% to 95% of them were counted only once. The ten largest clonotypes hold 6% to 8.5% of the sample. According to the study, the label for this sample's time point signals: inflamed ileum from the surgical specimen. Sequenced: ileal tissue. These receptors all stem from an adult with Crohn's disease.

V gene TRBV4-2 combines with J gene TRBJ2-3; 9 bases align to TRBD2. Germline CDR1 reads LGHNA; CDR2 reads YNFKEQ. The CDR3 is 16 residues long. With V trimmed by 0 bases and J by 1 base, 2 bases remained unmatched. DNA of the CDR3: TGTGCCAGCAGCCAAGAGGCTAGCGGGGGCACAGATACGCAGTATTTT. This codes for CASSQEASGGTDTQYF.

The chain combines TRBV9 with TRBJ2-7, with 10 bases that match TRBD1. The CDR3 runs to 16 residues. Trimming cost V 3 bases and J 5 bases; bases outside gene matches: 11. Germline-derived CDR1 and CDR2 are SGDLS and YYNGEE. The CDR3 is CASSAGMGQGIHEQYF. The DNA for the CDR3 is TGTGCCAGCAGCGCAGGGATGGGACAGGGGATCCACGAGCAGTACTTC.

This clone was counted only a few times. V usage is TRBV28 and J usage is TRBJ1-6; TRBD1 agrees at 7 bases. The germline gives CDR1 MDHEN, CDR2 SYDVKM. The CDR3 totals 14 residues. Trimming took 8 bases from V and 7 from J; bases not matched to a gene: 8. The CDR3 is CASFTGAGNSPLHF. Here the CDR3 DNA reads TGTGCCAGCTTTACAGGGGCTGGGAATTCACCCCTCCACTTT.

Only a few counts were recorded for this clone. The rearrangement joins TRBV5-6 to TRBJ1-6, with D uncertain. Per germline, CDR1 SGHDT and CDR2 YYEEEE. This CDR3 is 13 amino acids long. Trimming shortened V by 2 bases and J by 6 bases, and 6 bases separated the two germline ends. The CDR3 protein is CASSFYSNSPLHF. The CDR3 bases are TGTGCCAGCAGCTTTTACAGTAATTCACCCCTCCACTTT.

The chain is built from TRBV5-1 and TRBJ2-7; no clear D. Germline V gene sequence: CDR1 SGHRS, CDR2 YFSETQ. This CDR3 spans 13 amino acids. The V gene lost 4 bases and the J gene lost 5 bases, with 13 bases spanning the gap. The CDR3 DNA reads TGCGCCAGCAGCCCTGGCCGGGTCGACGAGCAGTACTTC. This gives the protein CASSPGRVDEQYF.

The V and J genes are TRBV11-2 and TRBJ1-6; D gene unclear. Germline CDR1 SGHAT, CDR2 FQNNGV. The CDR3 contains 11 residues. The V gene lost 3 bases and the J gene lost 10 bases, with 4 bases spanning the gap. The CDR3 reads CASSLGSPLHF. CDR3 coding DNA: TGTGCCAGCAGCTTGGGGTCACCCCTCCACTTT.

The chain is built from TRBV29-1 and TRBJ1-2; 8 bases agree with TRBD1. Trimming took 3 bases from V and 7 from J; bases not matched to a gene: 16. The germline V gene has CDR1 SQVTM and CDR2 ANQGSEA. The CDR3 is 16 amino acids. CDR3 amino acids: CSVDQTGDFSSGGYTF. The DNA of the CDR3 is TGCAGCGTTGATCAGACAGGGGATTTTTCCTCTGGTGGCTACACCTTC.

The chain combines TRBV18 with TRBJ2-7, with 9 bases that match TRBD1. The germline V gene has CDR1 KGHSH and CDR2 LQKENI. This CDR3 has 14 amino acids. V shed 6 bases, J shed 3 bases, and the junction held 6 bases outside the gene matches. The CDR3 spells CASSTGTGYYEQYF. The CDR3 DNA is TGTGCCAGCTCCACCGGGACAGGGTACTACGAGCAGTACTTC.